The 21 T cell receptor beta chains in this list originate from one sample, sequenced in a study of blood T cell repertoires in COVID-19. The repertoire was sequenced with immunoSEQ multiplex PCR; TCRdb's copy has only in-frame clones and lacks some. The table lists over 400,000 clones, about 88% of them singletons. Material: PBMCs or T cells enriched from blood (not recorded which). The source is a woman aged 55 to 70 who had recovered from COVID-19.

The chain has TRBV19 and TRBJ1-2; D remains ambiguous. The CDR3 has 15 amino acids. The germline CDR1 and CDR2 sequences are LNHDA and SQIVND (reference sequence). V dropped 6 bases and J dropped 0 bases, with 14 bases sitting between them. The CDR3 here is CASRNWPRTNYGYTF. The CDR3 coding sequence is TGTGCCAGTAGAAACTGGCCCAGGACTAACTATGGCTACACCTTC.

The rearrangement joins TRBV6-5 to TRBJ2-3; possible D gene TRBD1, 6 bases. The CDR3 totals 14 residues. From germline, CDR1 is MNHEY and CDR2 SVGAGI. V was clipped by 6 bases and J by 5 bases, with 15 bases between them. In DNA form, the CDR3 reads TGTGCCAGCAGCCCCGGGACAAGAGGAGATACGCAGTATTTT. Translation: CASSPGTRGDTQYF.

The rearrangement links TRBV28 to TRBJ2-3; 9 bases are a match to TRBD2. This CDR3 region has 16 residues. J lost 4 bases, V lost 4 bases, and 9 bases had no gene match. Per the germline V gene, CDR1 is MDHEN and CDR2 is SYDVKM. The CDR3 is CASSSPGGGVADTQYF. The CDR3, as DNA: TGTGCCAGCAGTTCTCCTGGCGGGGGGGTAGCAGATACGCAGTATTTT.

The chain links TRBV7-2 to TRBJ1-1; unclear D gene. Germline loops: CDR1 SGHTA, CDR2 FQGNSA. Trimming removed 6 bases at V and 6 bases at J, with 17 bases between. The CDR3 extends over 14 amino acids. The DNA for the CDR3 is TGTGCCAGCAGTAATACTGCCCAGGAGGCTGAAGCTTTCTTT. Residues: CASSNTAQEAEAFF.

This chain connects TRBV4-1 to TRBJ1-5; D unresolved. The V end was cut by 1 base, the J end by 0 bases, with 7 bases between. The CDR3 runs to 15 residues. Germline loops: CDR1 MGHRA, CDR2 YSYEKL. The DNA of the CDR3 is TGCGCCAGCAGCCAAGCCGTAAATAGCAATCAGCCCCAGCATTTT. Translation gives CASSQAVNSNQPQHF.

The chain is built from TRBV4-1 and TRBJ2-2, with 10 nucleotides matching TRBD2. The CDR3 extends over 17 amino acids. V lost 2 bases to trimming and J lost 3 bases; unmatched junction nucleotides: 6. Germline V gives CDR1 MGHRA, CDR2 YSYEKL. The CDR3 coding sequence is TGCGCCAGCAGCCAACTCCTAGCGGGGGCCTACACCGGGGAGCTGTTTTTT. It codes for CASSQLLAGAYTGELFF.

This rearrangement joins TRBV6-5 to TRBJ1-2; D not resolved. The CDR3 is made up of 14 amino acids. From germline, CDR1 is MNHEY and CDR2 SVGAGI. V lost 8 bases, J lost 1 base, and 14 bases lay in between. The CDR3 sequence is CASRKTENNYGYTF. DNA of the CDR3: TGTGCCAGCCGTAAGACGGAGAATAACTATGGCTACACCTTC.

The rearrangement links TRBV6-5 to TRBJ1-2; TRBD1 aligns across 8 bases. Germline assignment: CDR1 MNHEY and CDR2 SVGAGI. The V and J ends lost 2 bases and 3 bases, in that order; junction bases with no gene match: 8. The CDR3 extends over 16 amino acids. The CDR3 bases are TGTGCCAGCAGTTACGACTTACAGGGGGTTGACTATGGCTACACCTTC. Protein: CASSYDLQGVDYGYTF.

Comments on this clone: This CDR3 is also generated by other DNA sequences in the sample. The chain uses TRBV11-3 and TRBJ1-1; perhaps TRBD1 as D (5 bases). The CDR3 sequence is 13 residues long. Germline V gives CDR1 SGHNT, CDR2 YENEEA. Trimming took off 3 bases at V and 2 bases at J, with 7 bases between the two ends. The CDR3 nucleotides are TGTGCCAGCAGCTTCGGACAAAACACTGAAGCTTTCTTT. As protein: CASSFGQNTEAFF.

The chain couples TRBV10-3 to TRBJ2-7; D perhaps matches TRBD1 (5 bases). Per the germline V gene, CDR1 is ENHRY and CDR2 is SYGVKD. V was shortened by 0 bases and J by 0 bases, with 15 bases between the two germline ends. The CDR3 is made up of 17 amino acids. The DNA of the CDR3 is TGTGCCATCAGTGAGTCCTTCGCAGGGCTCAGCTCCTACGAGCAGTACTTC. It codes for CAISESFAGLSSYEQYF.

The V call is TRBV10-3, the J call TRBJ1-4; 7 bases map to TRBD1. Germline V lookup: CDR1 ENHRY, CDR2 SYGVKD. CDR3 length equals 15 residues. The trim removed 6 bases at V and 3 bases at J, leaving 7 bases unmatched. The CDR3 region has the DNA TGTGCCATCAGGTCAGGGGGGAACTCTAATGAAAAACTGTTTTTT. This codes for CAIRSGGNSNEKLFF.

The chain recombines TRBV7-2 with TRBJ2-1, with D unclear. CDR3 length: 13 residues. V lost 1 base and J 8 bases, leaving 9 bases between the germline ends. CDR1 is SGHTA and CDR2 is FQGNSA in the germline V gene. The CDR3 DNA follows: TGTGCCAGCAGCTTAGGGCCCAGCGATGAGCAGTTCTTC. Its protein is CASSLGPSDEQFF.

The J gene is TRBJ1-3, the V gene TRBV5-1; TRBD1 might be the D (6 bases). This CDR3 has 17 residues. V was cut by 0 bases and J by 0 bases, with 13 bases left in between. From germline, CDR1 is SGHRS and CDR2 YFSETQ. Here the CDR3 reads CASSLVTGTYSGNTIYF. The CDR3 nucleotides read TGCGCCAGCAGCTTGGTGACAGGCACCTACTCTGGAAACACCATATATTTT. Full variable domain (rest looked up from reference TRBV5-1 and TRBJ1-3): KAGVTQTPRYLIKTRGQQVTLSCSPISGHRSVSWYQQTPGQGLQFLFEYFSETQRNKGNFPGRFSGRQFSNSRSEMNVSTLELGDSALYLCASSLVTGTYSGNTIYFGEGSWLTVV.

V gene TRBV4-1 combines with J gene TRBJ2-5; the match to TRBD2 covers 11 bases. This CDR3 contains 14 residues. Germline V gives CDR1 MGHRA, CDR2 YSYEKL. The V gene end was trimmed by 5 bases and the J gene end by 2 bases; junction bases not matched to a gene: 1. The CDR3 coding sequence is TGCGCCAGCAGCAGGACTAGCGGGCAAGAGACCCAGTACTTC. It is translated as CASSRTSGQETQYF.

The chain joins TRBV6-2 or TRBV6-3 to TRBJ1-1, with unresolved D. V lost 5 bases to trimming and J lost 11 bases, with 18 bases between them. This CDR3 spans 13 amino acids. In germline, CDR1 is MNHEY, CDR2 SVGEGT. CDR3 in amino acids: CASSPPLRAGAFF. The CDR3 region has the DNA TGTGCCAGCAGTCCCCCCCTTCGGGCGGGGGCTTTCTTT.

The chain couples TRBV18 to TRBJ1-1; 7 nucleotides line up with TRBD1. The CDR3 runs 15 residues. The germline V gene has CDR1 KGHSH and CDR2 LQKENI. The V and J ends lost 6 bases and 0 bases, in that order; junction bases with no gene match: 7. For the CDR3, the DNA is TGTGCCAGCTCGCGGGGCGACAGGGTGAACACTGAAGCTTTCTTT. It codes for CASSRGDRVNTEAFF.

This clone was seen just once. CDR3 nucleotides: TGCGCCAGCAGCTTGGGTCCACAGGGCTCAGACGAGCAGTACTTC. Protein sequence: CASSLGPQGSDEQYF. The gene calls are TRBV5-1 and TRBJ2-7; D is perhaps TRBD1 (6 bases). Germline V CDR1 and CDR2: SGHRS, YFSETQ. V was cut by 0 bases and J by 5 bases, with 15 bases left in between. The CDR3 is 15 amino acids.

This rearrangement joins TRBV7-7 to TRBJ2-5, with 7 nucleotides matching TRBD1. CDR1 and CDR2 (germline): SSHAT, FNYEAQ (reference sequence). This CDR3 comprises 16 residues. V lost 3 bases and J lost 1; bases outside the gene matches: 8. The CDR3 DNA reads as TGTGCCAGCAGCTTTGGACAGGCCGATTTCCAAGAGACCCAGTACTTC. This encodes CASSFGQADFQETQYF.

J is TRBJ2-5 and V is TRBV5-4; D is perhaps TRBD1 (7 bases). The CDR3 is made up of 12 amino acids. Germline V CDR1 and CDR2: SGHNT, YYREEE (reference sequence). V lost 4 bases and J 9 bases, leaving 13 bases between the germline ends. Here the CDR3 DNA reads TGTGCCAGCAGCGCGGGACAGAGGGCCCAGTACTTC. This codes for CASSAGQRAQYF.

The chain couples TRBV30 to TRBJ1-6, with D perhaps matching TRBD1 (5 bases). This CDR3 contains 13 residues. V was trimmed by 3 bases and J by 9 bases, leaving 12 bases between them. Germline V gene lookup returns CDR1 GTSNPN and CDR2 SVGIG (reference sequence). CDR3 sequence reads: CAWRQGGGSPLHF. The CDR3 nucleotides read TGTGCCTGGAGGCAGGGAGGAGGTTCACCCCTCCACTTT.

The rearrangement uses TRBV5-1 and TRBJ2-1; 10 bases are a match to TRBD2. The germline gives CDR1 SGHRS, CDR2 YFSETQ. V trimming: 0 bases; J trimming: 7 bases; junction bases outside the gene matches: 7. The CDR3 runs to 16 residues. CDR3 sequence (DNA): TGCGCCAGCAGCTTGGCCCCTAGCGGGGGAGGGAATGAGCAGTTCTTC. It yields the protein CASSLAPSGGGNEQFF.